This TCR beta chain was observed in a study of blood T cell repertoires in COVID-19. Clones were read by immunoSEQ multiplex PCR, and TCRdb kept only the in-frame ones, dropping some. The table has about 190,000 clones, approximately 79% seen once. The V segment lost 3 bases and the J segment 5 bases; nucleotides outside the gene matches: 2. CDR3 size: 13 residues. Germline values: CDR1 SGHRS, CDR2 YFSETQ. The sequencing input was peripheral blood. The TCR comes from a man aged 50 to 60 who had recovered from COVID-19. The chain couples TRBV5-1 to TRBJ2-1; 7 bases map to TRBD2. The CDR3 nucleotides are TGCGCCAGCAGCTATGGGACTAACAATGAGCAGTTCTTC. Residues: CASSYGTNNEQFF. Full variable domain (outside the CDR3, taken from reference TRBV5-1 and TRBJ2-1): KAGVTQTPRYLIKTRGQQVTLSCSPISGHRSVSWYQQTPGQGLQFLFEYFSETQRNKGNFPGRFSGRQFSNSRSEMNVSTLELGDSALYLCASSYGTNNEQFFGPGTRLTVL.